Following are 17 T cell receptor beta chains from one sample sequenced in a study of Ad26.COV2.S vaccination and SARS-CoV-2 variants. Profiling relied on immunoSEQ multiplex PCR, and the TCRdb table lists in-frame clones only, not all of them. The sample yields 320,000 or so clones, roughly 90% seen once. Treatment: roughly 18 received Ad26.COV2.S at low or high dose, single or two shots; 5 received placebo; per-sample allocation not given. On day 63 after the first injection, vaccine and placebo recipients gave samples. Sequencing used peripheral blood, obtained in a trial of Ad26.COV2.S vaccine versus placebo. These receptor sequences come from a person aged 18-60 years who received the Ad26.COV2.S COVID-19 vaccine or a placebo.

The CDR3 sequence: CAISEGSNSPLHF. The CDR3 DNA reads as TGTGCCATCAGTGAGGGGAGTAATTCACCCCTCCACTTT. This chain joins TRBV10-3 and TRBJ1-6; no clear D. Germline values: CDR1 ENHRY, CDR2 SYGVKD. The V gene lost 2 bases and the J gene lost 6 bases, with 5 bases spanning the gap. This CDR3 is 13 amino acids long.

The V and J genes are TRBV7-2 and TRBJ1-2, with 8 bases that match TRBD1. V lost 5 bases to trimming and J lost 3 bases; unmatched junction nucleotides: 5. The CDR3 runs to 14 residues. The germline gives CDR1 SGHTA, CDR2 FQGNSA. The DNA of the CDR3 is TGTGCCAGCAGCACGGACAGGGCCGACTATGGCTACACCTTC. Protein: CASSTDRADYGYTF.

The chain is built from TRBV4-1 and TRBJ2-1, with 8 bases identical to TRBD1. The J segment lost 7 bases and the V segment lost 5 bases, leaving 16 bases of the junction unmatched. Germline loops: CDR1 MGHRA, CDR2 YSYEKL. This CDR3 contains 17 residues. The CDR3 reads CASSYPGARGLLNEQFF. As DNA, the CDR3 is TGCGCCAGCAGCTACCCCGGAGCCAGGGGGCTTCTTAATGAGCAGTTCTTC.

In its sample, this clone was seen many times. The gene calls are TRBV7-9 and TRBJ2-2; D remains ambiguous. Germline values: CDR1 SEHNR, CDR2 FQNEAQ (reference sequence). This CDR3 is built from 15 residues. V dropped 5 bases and J dropped 4 bases, with 14 bases sitting between them. The CDR3 DNA is TGTGCCAGCAGCCCCGTCGGCTCCTTCACCGGGGAGCTGTTTTTT. Protein: CASSPVGSFTGELFF.

The CDR3 coding sequence is TGTGCCAGCTCACCACCGAGGGCGCAGGTTGGACCTGGAAACACCATATATTTT. It translates to CASSPPRAQVGPGNTIYF. The chain is built from TRBV18 and TRBJ1-3, with D unresolved. V dropped 0 bases and J dropped 2 bases, with 17 bases sitting between them. This CDR3 is 18 amino acids long. Germline loops: CDR1 KGHSH, CDR2 LQKENI.

The chain links TRBV5-8 to TRBJ2-5, with 8 bases lining up with TRBD2. Germline values: CDR1 SGHTS, CDR2 YDEGEE. Trimming took 4 bases from V and 5 from J; bases not matched to a gene: 4. This CDR3 contains 13 residues. In DNA form, the CDR3 reads TGTGCCAGCAGCGTAGCGGGGCACGAGACCCAGTACTTC. Protein: CASSVAGHETQYF.

This chain uses TRBV6-5 with TRBJ1-1, with 7 bases lining up with TRBD1. This CDR3 has 14 residues. J was trimmed by 0 bases and V by 4 bases; bases with no gene match: 2. Germline V lookup: CDR1 MNHEY, CDR2 SVGAGI. The CDR3 DNA sequence: TGTGCCAGCAGTTGGGGACAGATGAACACTGAAGCTTTCTTT. It is translated as CASSWGQMNTEAFF.

This rearrangement joins TRBV6-5 to TRBJ2-2, with D perhaps TRBD1 (6 bases). This CDR3 has 14 residues. Germline assignment: CDR1 MNHEY and CDR2 SVGAGI. V was trimmed by 5 bases and J by 2 bases, leaving 9 bases between them. CDR3 residues: CASSPGHNTGELFF. CDR3 nucleotide sequence: TGTGCCAGCAGTCCGGGACATAACACCGGGGAGCTGTTTTTT.

This rearrangement joins TRBV15 to TRBJ1-2; no clear D. Germline CDR1 LNHNV, CDR2 YYDKDF (reference sequence). The CDR3 extends over 14 amino acids. The germline V and J ends were trimmed by 0 bases and 4 bases, with 9 bases remaining between them. This CDR3 reads CATSRETRVYGYTF. CDR3 bases: TGTGCCACCAGCAGAGAAACACGCGTCTATGGCTACACCTTC. The variable domain in full, completed from reference TRBV15 and TRBJ1-2, reads DAMVIQNPRYQVTQFGKPVTLSCSQTLNHNVMYWYQQKSSQAPKLLFHYYDKDFNNEADTPDNFQSRRPNTSFCFLDIRSPGLGDTAMYLCATSRETRVYGYTFGSGTRLTVV.

The chain combines TRBV7-3 with TRBJ2-5; D remains unclear. The CDR3 has 12 amino acids. Germline V CDR1 and CDR2: SGHTA, FQGTGA. The V end lost 5 bases, the J end lost 8 bases, and 12 bases lay between the germline ends. The CDR3 DNA sequence: TGTGCCAGCAGCCTCCCCGATGGAACCCAGTACTTC. Translated, it gives CASSLPDGTQYF.

Of note for this clone: This sample includes further DNA sequences coding for the same CDR3. V usage is TRBV3-1 (or the pseudogene TRBV3-2) and J usage is TRBJ1-5, with 10 bases aligning to TRBD1. The V gene's germline CDR1 is LGHDT and CDR2 YNNKEL (reference sequence). V lost 5 bases and J lost 7; bases outside the gene matches: 5. This CDR3 contains 14 residues. The CDR3 region is CASSLGQGGQPQHF. The CDR3, as DNA: TGTGCCAGCAGCTTAGGACAGGGGGGACAGCCCCAGCATTTT.

The chain combines TRBV7-9 with TRBJ2-1; TRBD1 aligns across 7 bases. This CDR3 spans 12 amino acids. Germline assignment: CDR1 SEHNR and CDR2 FQNEAQ (reference sequence). The ends lost 5 bases at V and 8 bases at J; junction bases unmatched: 3. The CDR3: CASSQTGYEQFF. For the CDR3, the DNA is TGTGCCAGCAGCCAGACAGGGTATGAGCAGTTCTTC.

This chain connects TRBV27 to TRBJ2-5; TRBD2 matches at 8 bases. Germline V gives CDR1 MNHEY, CDR2 SMNVEV (reference sequence). V lost 5 bases, J lost 5 bases, and 10 bases stayed unmatched. The CDR3 has 15 residues. CDR3 sequence reads: CASSKVQTSVETQYF. Here the CDR3 DNA reads TGTGCCAGCAGTAAAGTCCAGACTAGCGTGGAGACCCAGTACTTC.

CDR3 coding DNA: TGTGCCAGCAGCCCGGGACAGGTTAACTATGGCTACACCTTC. Protein: CASSPGQVNYGYTF. The chain carries TRBV5-8 and TRBJ1-2; 8 nucleotides agree with TRBD1. Germline V gene sequence: CDR1 SGHTS, CDR2 YDEGEE. The trim removed 4 bases at V and 1 base at J, leaving 3 bases unmatched. The CDR3 runs to 14 residues.

The V gene is TRBV6-5, the J gene TRBJ1-5; possibly TRBD1 for D (6 bases). V lost 8 bases and J lost 5, with 13 bases in between. CDR3 size: 13 residues. The V gene's germline CDR1 is MNHEY and CDR2 SVGAGI. The CDR3 here is CASVWGRYQPQHF. The CDR3 bases are TGTGCCAGCGTCTGGGGGCGATATCAGCCCCAGCATTTT.

This clone has a single count. The CDR3 sequence is CASSLRPKPLEKLFF. The CDR3, as DNA: TGTGCCAGCAGCCTACGACCCAAACCGCTCGAAAAACTGTTTTTT. The rearrangement uses TRBV13 and TRBJ1-4; D is undetermined. Germline values: CDR1 PRHDT, CDR2 FYEKMQ (reference sequence). The V gene lost 5 bases and the J gene lost 8 bases, with 18 bases spanning the gap. CDR3 size: 15 residues.

The chain couples TRBV5-5 to TRBJ2-6; D not certain. The CDR3 has 16 residues. Germline CDR1 and CDR2: SGHKS and YYEKEE (reference sequence). V gave up 0 bases and J gave up 0 bases, with 7 bases separating them. CDR3 sequence (DNA): TGTGCCAGCAGCTTGGTGTTGAGCTCTGGGGCCAACGTCCTGACTTTC. Translating gives CASSLVLSSGANVLTF.